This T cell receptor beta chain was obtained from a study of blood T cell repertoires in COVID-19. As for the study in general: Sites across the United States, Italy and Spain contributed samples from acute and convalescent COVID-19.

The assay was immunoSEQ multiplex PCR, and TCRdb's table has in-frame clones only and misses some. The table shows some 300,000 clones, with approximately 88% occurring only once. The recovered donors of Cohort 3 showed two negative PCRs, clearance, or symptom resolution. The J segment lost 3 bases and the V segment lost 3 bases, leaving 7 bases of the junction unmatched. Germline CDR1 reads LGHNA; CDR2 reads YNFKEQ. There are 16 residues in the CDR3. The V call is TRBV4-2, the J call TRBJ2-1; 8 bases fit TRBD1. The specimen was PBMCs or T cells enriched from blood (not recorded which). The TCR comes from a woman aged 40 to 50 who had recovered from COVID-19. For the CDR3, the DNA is TGTGCCAGCAGCCAGGATGGACAGGGCCTCTACAATGAGCAGTTCTTC. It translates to CASSQDGQGLYNEQFF.